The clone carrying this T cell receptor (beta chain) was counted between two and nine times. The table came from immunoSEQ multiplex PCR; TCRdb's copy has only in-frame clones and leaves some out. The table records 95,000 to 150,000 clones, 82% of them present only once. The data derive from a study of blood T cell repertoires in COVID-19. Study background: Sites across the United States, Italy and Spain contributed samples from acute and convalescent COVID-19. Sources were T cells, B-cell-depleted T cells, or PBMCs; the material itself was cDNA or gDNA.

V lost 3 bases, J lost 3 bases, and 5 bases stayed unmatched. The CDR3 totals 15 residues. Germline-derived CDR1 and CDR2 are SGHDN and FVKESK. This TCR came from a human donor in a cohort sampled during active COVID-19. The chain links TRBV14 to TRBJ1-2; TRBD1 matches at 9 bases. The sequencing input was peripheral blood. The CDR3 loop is CASSHLRDRDYGYTF. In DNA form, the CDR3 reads TGTGCCAGCAGCCACCTCCGGGACAGGGACTATGGCTACACCTTC.